These 30 T cell receptor beta chains originate from one sample sequenced in a study of blood T cell repertoires in COVID-19. Clones were read by immunoSEQ multiplex PCR, and TCRdb kept only the in-frame ones, dropping some. Counted here are 100,000 to 150,000 clones, roughly 72% occurring once; the ten biggest clones make up more than 5.5%. The sequenced sample was peripheral blood. All receptors come from a man between 60 and 70 years old with acute or convalescent COVID-19.

The chain combines TRBV7-2 with TRBJ1-1, with D tentatively TRBD1 (5 bases). This CDR3 region has 13 residues. Germline V gives CDR1 SGHTA, CDR2 FQGNSA. Trimming took 0 bases from V and 6 from J, leaving 8 bases between them. CDR3 nucleotides: TGTGCCAGCAGCTTAGCCAGGGTTTCTGAAGCTTTCTTT. Protein product: CASSLARVSEAFF.

The chain has TRBV2 and TRBJ2-7; D is possibly TRBD2 (7 bases). CDR3 length: 14 residues. Trimming stripped 1 base from V and 7 bases from J, with 14 bases between. Germline assignment: CDR1 SNHLY and CDR2 FYNNEI. DNA for the CDR3: TGTGCCAGCAGTGAAGACGGGGGGCGCCGGGAGCAGTACTTC. Translating it yields CASSEDGGRREQYF.

The genes are TRBV7-3 and TRBJ2-1; no firm D call. The germline gives CDR1 SGHTA, CDR2 FQGTGA. V was trimmed by 3 bases and J by 10 bases, leaving 16 bases between them. The CDR3 sequence is 14 residues long. CDR3 DNA sequence: TGTGCCAGCAGCTTCCCCGGAGCCAGCTCGGAGCAGTTCTTC. This gives the protein CASSFPGASSEQFF.

The chain carries TRBV30 and TRBJ2-2; 8 nucleotides align to TRBD2. The junction had 13 bases not matched to a gene; V was cut back by 0 bases and J by 1 base. The germline V gene encodes CDR1 GTSNPN and CDR2 SVGIG (reference sequence). This CDR3 is built from 19 residues. This chain's CDR3 is CAWSVRQGGTRVNTGELFF. The CDR3 DNA reads as TGTGCCTGGAGTGTACGTCAGGGTGGGACTAGAGTGAACACCGGGGAGCTGTTTTTT.

There are many counts of this clone. The gene calls are TRBV7-8 and TRBJ1-2; TRBD1 might be the D (5 bases). V was clipped by 2 bases and J by 4 bases, with 11 bases between them. CDR3 length equals 14 residues. The V gene's germline CDR1 is SGHVS and CDR2 FQNEAQ. CDR3 in amino acids: CASSLSDRSYGYTF. The CDR3 DNA sequence: TGTGCCAGCAGCTTAAGTGACAGATCCTATGGCTACACCTTC. Full variable domain (remainder filled in from reference TRBV7-8 and TRBJ1-2): GAGVSQSPRYKVAKRGQDVALRCDPISGHVSLFWYQQALGQGPEFLTYFQNEAQLDKSGLPSDRFFAERPEGSVSTLKIQRTQQEDSAVYLCASSLSDRSYGYTFGSGTRLTVV.

J is TRBJ2-7 and V is TRBV6-5, with D unresolved. CDR1 and CDR2 from the germline V gene are MNHEY and SVGAGI. CDR3 length equals 14 residues. V was shortened by 7 bases and J by 3 bases, with 16 bases between the two germline ends. The CDR3 here is CASTLSRFLYEQYF. The CDR3 bases are TGTGCCAGCACCCTAAGTCGTTTCCTCTACGAGCAGTACTTC.

The chain links TRBV27 to TRBJ1-6; 8 positions match TRBD1. The J segment lost 5 bases and the V segment lost 4 bases, leaving 1 base of the junction unmatched. The CDR3 spans 14 residues. Germline V gene data show CDR1 as MNHEY and CDR2 as SMNVEV (reference sequence). Here the CDR3 DNA reads TGTGCCAGCAGTTCGGACAGGGATAATTCACCCCTCCACTTT. Translating gives CASSSDRDNSPLHF.

This sequence joins TRBV7-2 and TRBJ1-1; D not resolved. In germline, CDR1 is SGHTA, CDR2 FQGNSA. CDR3 size: 15 residues. Trimming shortened V by 1 base and J by 1 base, and 10 bases separated the two germline ends. The CDR3 region is CASSLVIVPNTEAFF. The CDR3 DNA sequence: TGTGCCAGCAGCTTAGTTATAGTCCCGAACACTGAAGCTTTCTTT. Combining the CDR3 with reference TRBV7-2 and TRBJ1-1 gives the whole variable domain GAGVSQSPSNKVTEKGKDVELRCDPISGHTALYWYRQSLGQGLEFLIYFQGNSAPDKSGLPSDRFSAERTGGSVSTLTIQRTQQEDSAVYLCASSLVIVPNTEAFFGQGTRLTVV.

V is TRBV25-1 and J is TRBJ1-3; 7 bases map to TRBD1. V dropped 3 bases and J dropped 0; count of bases not matched to a gene: 5. The germline V gene encodes CDR1 MGHDK and CDR2 SYGVNS. The CDR3 spans 16 residues. The CDR3 region has the DNA TGTGCCAGCAGTGACCCCGGACAGGACTCTGGAAACACCATATATTTT. Amino acid sequence: CASSDPGQDSGNTIYF.

The V and J genes are TRBV29-1 and TRBJ1-2, with D uncertain. The CDR3 has 13 amino acids. CDR1 and CDR2 (germline): SQVTM, ANQGSEA. Trimming pared 4 bases from V and 4 bases from J, leaving 13 bases between. The CDR3 region is CSVVSSSLYGYTF. The CDR3, as DNA: TGCAGCGTTGTTAGCAGTTCCCTCTATGGCTACACCTTC.

This clone appeared once. The chain carries TRBV12-3 or TRBV12-4 and TRBJ1-1; D might be TRBD1 (6 bases). The CDR3 sequence is 13 residues long. Trimming left V 5 bases short and J 6 bases short, with 13 bases between. The CDR3, as DNA: TGTGCCAGCAGTAGCTACAGGGTCCCTGAAGCTTTCTTT. Residues: CASSSYRVPEAFF.

The chain links TRBV3-1 (or the pseudogene TRBV3-2) to TRBJ1-1; D is uncertain. This CDR3 has 14 residues. V gave up 0 bases and J gave up 4 bases, with 9 bases separating them. Germline lookup yields CDR1 LGHDT and CDR2 YNNKEL (reference sequence). CDR3 nucleotide sequence: TGTGCCAGCAGCCAAGAGGACGGACTCACTGAAGCTTTCTTT. Its translation: CASSQEDGLTEAFF.

V usage is TRBV5-1 and J usage is TRBJ2-1; 7 bases map to TRBD2. The V gene's germline CDR1 is SGHRS and CDR2 YFSETQ. The CDR3 extends over 13 amino acids. J was trimmed by 9 bases and V by 0 bases; bases with no gene match: 3. The CDR3 region is CASSLVWEGEQFF. CDR3 nucleotides: TGCGCCAGCAGCTTGGTATGGGAGGGTGAGCAGTTCTTC.

V is TRBV7-9 and J is TRBJ2-2; no definite D call. V lost 5 bases, J lost 7 bases, and 17 bases lay in between. The germline V gene encodes CDR1 SEHNR and CDR2 FQNEAQ (reference sequence). The CDR3 has 15 amino acids. The CDR3 is CASSTTPAADGELFF. In DNA, the CDR3 is TGTGCCAGCAGCACGACTCCTGCCGCTGACGGGGAGCTGTTTTTT.

V gene TRBV6-5 combines with J gene TRBJ2-1; 10 bases are a match to TRBD2. Germline loops: CDR1 MNHEY, CDR2 SVGAGI. With 2 bases clipped from V and 1 base from J, the junction kept 2 bases outside the gene matches. This CDR3 spans 16 amino acids. The CDR3 sequence: CASSYASGSSYNEQFF. In DNA, the CDR3 is TGTGCCAGCAGTTACGCTAGCGGGAGTTCCTACAATGAGCAGTTCTTC.

The chain uses TRBV6-5 and TRBJ2-7; D is undetermined. CDR3 length equals 15 residues. The V gene lost 0 bases and the J gene lost 6 bases, with 15 bases spanning the gap. From germline, CDR1 is MNHEY and CDR2 SVGAGI. CDR3 in amino acids: CASSYSRQIPSEQYF. The CDR3 DNA reads as TGTGCCAGCAGTTACTCGAGGCAAATCCCCTCCGAGCAGTACTTC.

The chain recombines TRBV14 with TRBJ1-3; D not certain. V was clipped by 4 bases and J by 3 bases, with 13 bases between them. Germline V gives CDR1 SGHDN, CDR2 FVKESK. The CDR3 loop spans 15 amino acids. The CDR3 is CASSPPGFGGNTIYF. In nucleotides, the CDR3 is TGTGCCAGCAGCCCCCCCGGGTTCGGTGGAAACACCATATATTTT.

The rearrangement uses TRBV19 and TRBJ2-2; 7 bases are shared with TRBD1. Trimming cost V 4 bases and J 1 base; bases outside gene matches: 12. Per the germline V gene, CDR1 is LNHDA and CDR2 is SQIVND (reference sequence). The CDR3 runs 18 residues. This chain's CDR3 is CASSTREGGNRNTGELFF. The CDR3 DNA reads as TGTGCCAGTAGTACCCGGGAAGGGGGCAATCGGAACACCGGGGAGCTGTTTTTT.

V gene TRBV6-4 combines with J gene TRBJ1-6, with 8 bases matching TRBD1. The CDR3 is 14 residues long. J was trimmed by 6 bases and V by 5 bases; bases with no gene match: 3. From germline, CDR1 is MRHNA and CDR2 SNTAGT. The CDR3 DNA follows: TGTGCCAGCAGTCTAGGACAGGGTAATTCACCCCTCCACTTT. Its protein product is CASSLGQGNSPLHF.

The chain is built from TRBV4-2 and TRBJ1-2; D not resolved. Germline V CDR1 and CDR2: LGHNA, YNFKEQ. The CDR3 loop spans 15 amino acids. V lost 0 bases to trimming and J lost 6 bases, with 14 bases between them. CDR3 sequence: CASSQETGNPDGYTF. The DNA of the CDR3 is TGTGCCAGCAGCCAAGAAACCGGGAACCCAGATGGCTACACCTTC.

Here the CDR3 DNA reads TGTGCCAGCTCAGCCGGACAGACCAACACTGAAGCTTTCTTT. Its protein is CASSAGQTNTEAFF. The J gene is TRBJ1-1, the V gene TRBV18, with D possibly matching TRBD1 (6 bases). Trimming removed 5 bases at V and 2 bases at J, with 12 bases between. The CDR3 totals 14 residues. CDR1 is KGHSH, CDR2 LQKENI, per germline.

This clone was seen only a few times. The V and J genes are TRBV5-1 and TRBJ2-2, with 8 bases lining up with TRBD1. There are 14 residues in the CDR3. In germline, CDR1 is SGHRS, CDR2 YFSETQ. Trimming at V came to 4 bases and at J to 7 bases, leaving 6 bases not matched to a gene. CDR3 in DNA: TGCGCCAGCAGCGTACAGGGGGGCGGCGGGGAGCTGTTTTTT. This gives the protein CASSVQGGGGELFF. Looking up the rest from reference TRBV5-1 and TRBJ2-2 gives the full variable domain: KAGVTQTPRYLIKTRGQQVTLSCSPISGHRSVSWYQQTPGQGLQFLFEYFSETQRNKGNFPGRFSGRQFSNSRSEMNVSTLELGDSALYLCASSVQGGGGELFFGEGSRLTVL.

The chain's CDR3 is CASSAVRKNTEAFF. The CDR3, as DNA: TGCGCCAGCAGTGCCGTCAGGAAGAACACTGAAGCTTTCTTT. This sequence joins TRBV10-2 and TRBJ1-1; D gene unclear. Germline values: CDR1 WSHSY, CDR2 SAAADI. V was trimmed by 4 bases and J by 1 base, leaving 10 bases between them. The CDR3 is 14 residues long.

This chain links TRBV7-8 with TRBJ2-1; 7 bases match TRBD2. The CDR3 totals 12 residues. Trimming cost V 2 bases and J 13 bases; bases outside gene matches: 5. Germline CDR1 and CDR2: SGHVS and FQNEAQ. The CDR3 DNA is TGTGCCAGCAGCTTATGGGGGGACTACCAGTTCTTC. Its protein is CASSLWGDYQFF.

The CDR3 spells CASSQGGGYNEQFF. CDR3 sequence (DNA): TGTGCCAGCAGCCAAGGGGGAGGTTACAATGAGCAGTTCTTC. The chain carries TRBV3-1 (or the pseudogene TRBV3-2) and TRBJ2-1, with D possibly TRBD2 on 6 matching bases. The CDR3 extends over 14 amino acids. Trimming stripped 1 base from V and 4 bases from J, with 8 bases between. Germline loops: CDR1 LGHDT, CDR2 YNNKEL (reference sequence).

J is TRBJ2-3 and V is TRBV7-9; TRBD2 matches 11 bases. Germline loops: CDR1 SEHNR, CDR2 FQNEAQ (reference sequence). The CDR3 is made up of 15 amino acids. The ends lost 5 bases at V and 2 bases at J; junction bases unmatched: 3. The CDR3 DNA reads as TGTGCCAGCAGCCCTAGCGGGGGGAACACAGATACGCAGTATTTT. It specifies CASSPSGGNTDTQYF. Drawing the rest from reference TRBV7-9 and TRBJ2-3, the complete variable domain is DTGVSQNPRHKITKRGQNVTFRCDPISEHNRLYWYRQTLGQGPEFLTYFQNEAQLEKSRLLSDRFSAERPKGSFSTLEIQRTEQGDSAMYLCASSPSGGNTDTQYFGPGTRLTVL.

This chain connects TRBV19 to TRBJ1-2, with 8 bases matching TRBD1. Per the germline V gene, CDR1 is LNHDA and CDR2 is SQIVND (reference sequence). V was pared by 3 bases and J by 7 bases, with 4 bases of the junction left unmatched. The CDR3 is made up of 13 amino acids. This chain's CDR3 is CASSIEDRVGYTF. In nucleotides, the CDR3 is TGTGCCAGTAGTATCGAGGACAGGGTTGGCTACACCTTC.

The V and J genes are TRBV6-5 and TRBJ2-1; TRBD2 agrees at 11 bases. CDR3 length: 15 residues. Trimming took 10 bases from V and 4 from J; bases not matched to a gene: 9. The V gene's germline CDR1 is MNHEY and CDR2 SVGAGI. For the CDR3, the DNA is TGTGCCACCGGGGCCGGGACTAGCGGATACAATGAGCAGTTCTTC. Its translation is CATGAGTSGYNEQFF.

The gene calls are TRBV11-3 and TRBJ1-1; 9 positions match TRBD1. Trimming at V came to 4 bases and at J to 4 bases, leaving 7 bases not matched to a gene. Germline values: CDR1 SGHNT, CDR2 YENEEA. The CDR3 spans 15 residues. CDR3 region: CASSSGTGMFTEAFF. The CDR3 region has the DNA TGTGCCAGCAGCTCCGGGACAGGGATGTTCACTGAAGCTTTCTTT.

This clone showed up just once. The rearrangement uses TRBV11-2 and TRBJ2-7, with 7 positions matching TRBD1. The CDR3 spans 14 residues. With 5 bases clipped from V and 5 bases from J, the junction kept 9 bases outside the gene matches. Germline CDR1 SGHAT, CDR2 FQNNGV. The CDR3 is CASSTLDRRHEQYF. The CDR3 DNA reads as TGTGCCAGCAGCACGCTGGACAGGCGACACGAGCAGTACTTC.